Listed below are T cell receptor beta chains from one sample, sequenced in a study of CD8+CD57+ T cells in acquired aplastic anemia. TCRdb re-called the reads with MiXCR, one entry per CDR3 protein. The repertoire holds some 410,000 distinct CDR3 sequences, with 65% to 80% as singletons. The sample comprised sorted CD4+, CD8+, or CD8+CD57+ T cells (not recorded which) from PBMCs. All receptors come from a human donor in good health, serving as a control. The CDR3 runs from the conserved cysteine through the conserved F or W. The D gene is left open where the match is weak. For some rows the clone size is stated as once, few or many, or as a class when expanded; others skip it.

j_gene	d_gene	v_gene	abundance	CDR3aa	CDR3nt
TRBJ2-3	.	TRBV7-6	few	CASSGQGGDTQYF	TGTGCCAGCAGCGGGCAGGGCGGCGATACGCAGTATTTT
TRBJ1-5	TRBD1	TRBV20-1	.	CSARDLQGAQPQHF	TGCAGTGCTAGAGATCTCCAGGGGGCCCAGCCCCAGCATTTT
TRBJ1-2	.	TRBV5-6	.	CASSRGAEDGYTF	TGTGCCAGCAGCCGGGGCGCCGAAGATGGCTACACCTTC
TRBJ2-3	.	TRBV29-1	.	CSAEGGADTQYF	TGCAGTGCTGAGGGGGGCGCAGATACGCAGTATTTT
TRBJ1-5	.	TRBV7-2	.	CASRTQAGDQPQHF	TGTGCCAGCAGAACACAGGCAGGGGATCAACCCCAGCATTTT
TRBJ2-5	TRBD2	TRBV6-4	.	CASSDLAGGVQETRYF	TGTGCCAGCAGTGACCTAGCGGGGGGGGTACAAGAGACCCGGTACTTC
TRBJ1-6	.	TRBV5-8	many	CASSLAIRTNSPLHF	TGTGCCAGCAGCTTGGCCATTAGGACAAATTCACCCCTCCACTTT
TRBJ1-2	.	TRBV20-1	.	CSAPGHIGGYTF	TGCAGTGCTCCGGGGCATATCGGTGGCTACACCTTC
TRBJ1-5	.	TRBV20-1	many	CSARAGRYSNQPQHF	TGCAGTGCTAGAGCTGGGCGGTATAGCAATCAGCCCCAGCATTTT
TRBJ1-4	.	TRBV7-2	many	CASSLATNEKLFF	TGTGCCAGCAGCTTAGCAACTAATGAAAAACTGTTTTTT
TRBJ2-3	TRBD1	TRBV20-1	once	CSARGQSHGTQYF	TGCAGTGCTAGGGGACAGTCCCATGGCACGCAGTATTTT
TRBJ2-5	.	TRBV6-1	many	CASSEAWRTQYF	TGTGCCAGCAGTGAAGCGTGGAGGACCCAGTACTTC
TRBJ1-1	.	TRBV7-2	.	CASSLLGLSTEPFF	TGTGCCAGCAGCCTACTCGGGTTGAGCACTGAACCTTTCTTT
TRBJ2-5	.	TRBV2	.	CASSTGPHETQYF	TGTGCCAGCAGTACAGGGCCCCACGAGACCCAGTACTTC
TRBJ1-2	TRBD1	TRBV6-5	many	CASSLPRTGSTYGYTF	TGTGCCAGCAGTCTTCCCCGGACAGGGAGCACGTATGGCTACACCTTC
TRBJ1-1	TRBD1	TRBV2	.	CASSVGQVMNTEAFF	TGTGCCAGCAGTGTAGGACAGGTAATGAACACTGAAGCTTTCTTT
TRBJ1-1	.	TRBV20-1	.	CSASPRPRGMNTEAFF	TGCAGTGCTAGCCCTCGGCCTCGTGGAATGAACACTGAAGCTTTCTTT
TRBJ1-3	.	TRBV7-2	.	CASSSGKAIYF	TGTGCCAGCAGCTCTGGAAAAGCCATATATTTT
TRBJ2-4	.	TRBV16	few	CASSQWALLAKNIQYF	TGTGCCAGCAGCCAATGGGCACTCCTAGCCAAAAACATTCAGTACTTC
TRBJ2-7	.	TRBV7-8	.	CASSLGAECAEYF	TGTGCCAGCAGCTTAGGCGCAGAGTGCGCGGAGTACTTC
TRBJ1-1	TRBD1	TRBV29-1	few	CSVGRDRGLTEAFF	TGCAGCGTAGGACGGGACAGGGGGCTCACTGAAGCTTTCTTT
TRBJ2-5	.	TRBV20-1	.	CSAGHPRASGETQYF	TGCAGTGCCGGCCATCCGCGGGCGTCAGGCGAGACCCAGTACTTC